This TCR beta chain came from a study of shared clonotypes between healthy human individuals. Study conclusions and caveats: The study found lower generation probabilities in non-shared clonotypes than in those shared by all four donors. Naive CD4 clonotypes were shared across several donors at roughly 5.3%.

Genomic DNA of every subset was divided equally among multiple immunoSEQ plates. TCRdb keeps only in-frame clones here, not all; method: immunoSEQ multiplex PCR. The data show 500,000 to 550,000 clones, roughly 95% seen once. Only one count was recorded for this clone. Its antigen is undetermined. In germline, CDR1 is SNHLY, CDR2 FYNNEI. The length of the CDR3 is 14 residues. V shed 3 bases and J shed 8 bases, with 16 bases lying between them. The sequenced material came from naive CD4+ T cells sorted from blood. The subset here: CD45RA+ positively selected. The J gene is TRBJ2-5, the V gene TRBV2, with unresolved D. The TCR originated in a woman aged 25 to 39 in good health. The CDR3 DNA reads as TGTGCCAGCAGTGATCGGGCGGACCTCAGAACCCAGTACTTC. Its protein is CASSDRADLRTQYF.